The 6 T cell receptor beta chains below were found in one sample sequenced in a study of tumor-infiltrating lymphocytes in primary liver carcinoma. Starting from approximately 500 ng of total RNA, TCR beta cDNA was produced with a primer in the constant region. Employing slightly modified ARM-PCR, three nested multiplex PCR rounds were run, and these gave rise to the TCR beta libraries. Two initial PCR rounds of about 11 cycles each paired TRBV1-TRBV30 forward primers with a C-beta reverse primer. TCRdb called the multiplex PCR reads again in MiXCR, with one record for every CDR3 protein. This sample has fewer than 250,000 distinct CDR3 sequences; around four fifths occur once, and the top ten carry 15% to 20%. From 20-30 mg of unsorted bulk tissue, DNA and RNA were co-extracted together. Sequencing was carried out using tumor tissue from primary liver carcinoma. The receptors were gathered from a man aged 40-49 years with primary liver carcinoma and hepatitis B virus infection.

A note on this clonotype: A junction boundary mismatches the germline segment, possibly from a read error. V gene TRBV29-1 combines with J gene TRBJ2-2, with 9 bases fitting TRBD1. The CDR3 is 14 amino acids. Germline V gene lookup returns CDR1 SQVTM and CDR2 ANQGSEA. The DNA of the CDR3 is TGCAGCGTTAATTGGGACAGGGACACCGGGCAGCTGTTTTTT. Translating it yields CSVNWDRDTGQLFF.

V usage is TRBV6-6 and J usage is TRBJ2-3; a weak D match, TRBD2 (5 bases). Deletions cut 6 bases from V and 4 bases from J, with 14 bases between. The CDR3 extends over 14 amino acids. Germline assignment: CDR1 MNHNY and CDR2 SVGAGI (reference sequence). This CDR3 reads CASRQGFSADTQYF. The CDR3 nucleotides read TGTGCCAGCAGACAAGGGTTTAGCGCAGATACGCAGTATTTT.

Regarding this clonotype: A read error may produce the germline difference seen at one junction end. The V gene is TRBV29-1, the J gene TRBJ2-3, with 7 bases matching TRBD1. CDR3 length: 12 amino acids. Per germline, CDR1 SQVTM and CDR2 ANQGSEA. CDR3 residues: CSAETGTDTQYF. Written as DNA, the CDR3 is TGCAGCGCCGAAACAGGGACAGATACGCAATATTTT.

The rearrangement uses TRBV29-1 and TRBJ1-1, with a possible D match to TRBD1 (5 bases). CDR3 length equals 11 residues. CDR1 SQVTM and CDR2 ANQGSEA come from the germline V gene. DNA for the CDR3: TGCAGTGGTGGACATAACTCTGAAGCTTTCTTT. The encoded protein is CSGGHNSEAFF.

Note on this clonotype: Given the absence of the conserved phenylalanine or tryptophan at the CDR3 end, a read error is likely. The chain uses TRBV6-1 and TRBJ2-3, with D possibly matching TRBD1 (5 bases). V was pared by 1 base and J by 3 bases, with 8 bases between. This CDR3 is 14 amino acids long. Germline V gene data show CDR1 as MNHNS and CDR2 as SASEGT. Here the CDR3 reads CASSEGGTTDTQYL. The CDR3 nucleotides are TGTGCCAGCAGTGAAGGGGGCACGACAGATACGCAGTATTTG.

The rearrangement joins TRBV7-8 to TRBJ2-2; 8 bases are shared with TRBD1. V gave up 7 bases and J gave up 4 bases; unmatched junction bases: 20. CDR3 length equals 19 residues. Germline CDR1 and CDR2: SGHVS and FQNEAQ. CDR3 in DNA: TGTGCCAGCATTCGACCCGGACAGGGAATGGTAGGATTCACCGGGGAGCTGTTTTTT. Translated, it gives CASIRPGQGMVGFTGELFF. The variable domain in full, with the rest retrieved from reference TRBV7-8 and TRBJ2-2, is GAGVSQSPRYKVAKRGQDVALRCDPISGHVSLFWYQQALGQGPEFLTYFQNEAQLDKSGLPSDRFFAERPEGSVSTLKIQRTQQEDSAVYLCASIRPGQGMVGFTGELFFGEGSRLTVL.